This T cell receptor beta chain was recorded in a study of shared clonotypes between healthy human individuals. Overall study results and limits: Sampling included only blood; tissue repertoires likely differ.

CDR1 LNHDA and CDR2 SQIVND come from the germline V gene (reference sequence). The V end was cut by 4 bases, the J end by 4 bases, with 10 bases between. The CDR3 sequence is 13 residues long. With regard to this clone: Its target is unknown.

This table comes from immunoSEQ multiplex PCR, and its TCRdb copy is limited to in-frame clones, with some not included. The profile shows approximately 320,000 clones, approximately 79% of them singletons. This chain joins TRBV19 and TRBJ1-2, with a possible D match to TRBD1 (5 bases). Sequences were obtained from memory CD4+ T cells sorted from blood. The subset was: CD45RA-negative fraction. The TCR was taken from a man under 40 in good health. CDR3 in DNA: TGTGCCAGTAGTACCCCGGACACCTATGGCTACACCTTC. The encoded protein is CASSTPDTYGYTF.